The 32 T cell receptor beta chains presented below share a single source sample, sequenced in a study of blood T cells in healthy people across ages. The use of a sample-barcoded 5' primer and a J-beta primer mix characterized a second PCR of about 7 to 12 cycles. Via MiXCR, TCRdb re-called the 5' RACE reads, giving one row per CDR3 protein. The sample records approximately 800,000 distinct CDR3 sequences, over 45% being singletons. Sample: blood. The receptors stem from a man between 25 and 39 years old in good health.

This clonotype has more than one count but fewer than ten. This rearrangement joins TRBV7-2 to TRBJ2-3; unclear D gene. There are 12 residues in the CDR3. V was cut by 1 base and J by 11 bases, with 10 bases left in between. Germline V gene lookup returns CDR1 SGHTA and CDR2 FQGNSA. CDR3 DNA sequence: TGTGCCAGCAGCTTAGAATTGGCTTGGCAGTATTTT. The encoded protein is CASSLELAWQYF. The full variable domain, completed using reference TRBV7-2 and TRBJ2-3, is GAGVSQSPSNKVTEKGKDVELRCDPISGHTALYWYRQSLGQGLEFLIYFQGNSAPDKSGLPSDRFSAERTGGSVSTLTIQRTQQEDSAVYLCASSLELAWQYFGPGTRLTVL.

This clonotype was picked up a small number of times. The CDR3: CSVRGVDGYTF. Written as DNA, the CDR3 is TGCAGCGTGCGGGGGGTCGATGGCTACACCTTC. The rearrangement joins TRBV29-1 to TRBJ1-2, with TRBD1 as a possible D gene (5 bases). Germline CDR1 reads SQVTM; CDR2 reads ANQGSEA. This CDR3 is built from 11 residues. Trimming removed 6 bases at V and 6 bases at J, with 11 bases between.

The V gene is TRBV19, the J gene TRBJ2-1, with D possibly TRBD2 on 5 matching bases. Trimming took off 4 bases at V and 0 bases at J, with 13 bases between the two ends. CDR1 is LNHDA and CDR2 is SQIVND in the germline V gene (reference sequence). This CDR3 has 16 amino acids. CDR3: CASSTQPGSSYNEQFF. The CDR3 bases are TGTGCCAGTAGTACCCAGCCGGGGAGCTCCTACAATGAGCAGTTCTTC. The full variable domain, rest sourced from reference TRBV19 and TRBJ2-1, is DGGITQSPKYLFRKEGQNVTLSCEQNLNHDAMYWYRQDPGQGLRLIYYSQIVNDFQKGDIAEGYSVSREKKESFPLTVTSAQKNPTAFYLCASSTQPGSSYNEQFFGPGTRLTVL.

The chain links TRBV15 to TRBJ2-2; D possibly matches TRBD1 or TRBD2 (5 bases each). Germline CDR1 LNHNV, CDR2 YYDKDF (reference sequence). The V and J ends lost 3 bases and 6 bases respectively, with 14 bases between them. CDR3 size: 15 residues. The CDR3 nucleotides are TGTGCCACCAGCAGCCGGGACGGAACACCCGGGGAGCTGTTTTTT. This encodes CATSSRDGTPGELFF.

The rearrangement uses TRBV4-1 and TRBJ2-5, with TRBD1 matching over 9 bases. The better agreement between TRBJ2-7 and the DNA end casts doubt on the J call. Germline CDR1 and CDR2: MGHRA and YSYEKL. CDR3 length equals 15 residues. CDR3 coding DNA: TGCGCCAGCAGCTACCTCCGGGACAGGGTATACGAGCAGTACTTC. It codes for CASSYLRDRVYEQYF.

V gene TRBV18 combines with J gene TRBJ2-5; weak D call: TRBD2 (7 bases). The CDR3 covers 13 residues. The V end lost 5 bases, the J end lost 7 bases, and 14 bases lay between the germline ends. CDR1 and CDR2 (germline): KGHSH, LQKENI. The CDR3 DNA sequence: TGTGCCAGCTCATACCGGGGGGCACCGACCCAGTACTTC. This gives the protein CASSYRGAPTQYF.

This clonotype was seen more than once but under ten times. This rearrangement joins TRBV5-1 to TRBJ2-5; tentative D call: TRBD2 (6 bases). Germline V gene lookup returns CDR1 SGHRS and CDR2 YFSETQ. Trimming removed 1 base at V and 4 bases at J, with 20 bases between. The CDR3 is 17 amino acids. CDR3 amino acids: CASSLLTGRTTLETQYF. CDR3 coding DNA: TGCGCCAGCAGCTTGTTGACTGGAAGGACTACCTTAGAGACCCAGTACTTC.

This chain connects TRBV4-3 to TRBJ2-7, with TRBD1 identical over 8 bases. CDR1 is LGHNA, CDR2 YSLEER, per germline. The CDR3 length is 14 residues. V dropped 4 bases and J dropped 7; count of bases not matched to a gene: 9. DNA for the CDR3: TGCGCCAGCAGCCCCGGGACAGGAGGTAGTGAGCAGTACTTC. Protein: CASSPGTGGSEQYF.

CDR3 DNA: TGTGCCAGCAGCTCAGACGGTGAAGCTTTCTTT. Amino acid sequence: CASSSDGEAFF. The chain combines TRBV11-3 with TRBJ1-1; D remains ambiguous. Germline CDR1 and CDR2: SGHNT and YENEEA. The CDR3 totals 11 residues. The V end lost 4 bases, the J end lost 7 bases, and 7 bases lay between the germline ends.

The chain carries TRBV6-5 and TRBJ1-1; 8 bases are shared with TRBD1. CDR1 is MNHEY and CDR2 is SVGAGI in the germline V gene. The V and J ends lost 2 bases and 6 bases, in that order; junction bases with no gene match: 8. CDR3 length equals 15 residues. CDR3 coding DNA: TGTGCCAGCAGTTACGCCGGGACAGGAGTCGCTGAAGCTTTCTTT. It encodes CASSYAGTGVAEAFF.

Here the CDR3 reads CASGKGAPRGEQFF. CDR3 DNA: TGTGCTAGTGGTAAGGGCGCGCCAAGGGGTGAGCAGTTCTTC. The rearrangement links TRBV12-5 to TRBJ2-1; D is perhaps TRBD1 (5 bases). V was shortened by 5 bases and J by 9 bases, with 17 bases between the two germline ends. Per germline, CDR1 LGHNT and CDR2 FRNRAP. The CDR3 is 14 amino acids. The whole variable domain, remainder taken from reference TRBV12-5 and TRBJ2-1, is DARVTQTPRHKVTEMGQEVTMRCQPILGHNTVFWYRQTMMQGLELLAYFRNRAPLDDSGMPKDRFSAEMPDATLATLKIQPSEPRDSAVYFCASGKGAPRGEQFFGPGTRLTVL.

This clonotype was counted a few times. This chain links TRBV7-2 with TRBJ1-2, with D possibly matching TRBD1 (5 bases). This CDR3 spans 12 amino acids. The germline V and J ends were trimmed by 5 bases and 4 bases, with 8 bases remaining between them. Germline CDR1 reads SGHTA; CDR2 reads FQGNSA. CDR3 region: CASSRDFYGYTF. CDR3 DNA sequence: TGTGCCAGCAGCCGGGACTTCTATGGCTACACCTTC. Based on the CDR3 plus reference TRBV7-2 and TRBJ1-2, the full variable domain is GAGVSQSPSNKVTEKGKDVELRCDPISGHTALYWYRQSLGQGLEFLIYFQGNSAPDKSGLPSDRFSAERTGGSVSTLTIQRTQQEDSAVYLCASSRDFYGYTFGSGTRLTVV.

The chain links TRBV7-2 to TRBJ2-5; D not resolved. V gave up 5 bases and J gave up 3 bases, with 10 bases separating them. CDR1 and CDR2 from the germline V gene are SGHTA and FQGNSA. The CDR3 sequence is 13 residues long. The CDR3 protein is CASSLSWEETQYF. CDR3 nucleotides: TGTGCCAGCAGCCTTAGCTGGGAAGAGACCCAGTACTTC.

This chain uses TRBV10-3 with TRBJ2-7; 8 bases map to TRBD2. This CDR3 contains 14 residues. Germline V gives CDR1 ENHRY, CDR2 SYGVKD. The ends lost 10 bases at V and 7 bases at J; junction bases unmatched: 15. Here the CDR3 reads CATYSGKGENEQYF. CDR3 coding DNA: TGTGCCACCTATAGCGGGAAGGGTGAAAATGAGCAGTACTTC.

The chain uses TRBV20-1 and TRBJ2-5; TRBD2 agrees at 14 bases. The CDR3 totals 17 residues. J lost 4 bases, V lost 0 bases, and 7 bases had no gene match. Germline CDR1 is DFQATT and CDR2 is SNEGSKA (reference sequence). The CDR3 DNA reads TGCAGTGCTAGAGACGACCCGGGACTAGCGGGGGCAGAGACCCAGTACTTC. The encoded protein is CSARDDPGLAGAETQYF.

This clonotype was counted only a few times. This rearrangement joins TRBV6-5 to TRBJ2-5; D may be TRBD1 (6 bases). CDR3 length: 14 amino acids. Trimming left V 6 bases short and J 3 bases short, with 14 bases between. Germline assignment: CDR1 MNHEY and CDR2 SVGAGI. The DNA for the CDR3 is TGTGCCAGCAGGATTAAACAGGGTAAAGAGACCCAGTACTTC. Translating gives CASRIKQGKETQYF.

The rearrangement uses TRBV28 and TRBJ1-6; weak D call: TRBD1 (6 bases). Deletions cut 2 bases from V and 13 bases from J, with 15 bases between. Germline values: CDR1 MDHEN, CDR2 SYDVKM. The CDR3 extends over 14 amino acids. The CDR3 DNA follows: TGTGCCAGCAGTTTAAACAGGGTAGATAAGCCCCTCCACTTT. As protein: CASSLNRVDKPLHF.

This clonotype was counted only a few times. The rearrangement joins TRBV29-1 to TRBJ2-5; D is unclear. Germline CDR1 reads SQVTM; CDR2 reads ANQGSEA. The CDR3 covers 12 residues. V lost 4 bases, J lost 4 bases, and 10 bases lay in between. CDR3 nucleotide sequence: TGCAGCGTTGTCCTGACGACAGAGACCCAGTACTTC. This sequence encodes CSVVLTTETQYF. Complete variable domain (other parts from reference TRBV29-1 and TRBJ2-5): SAVISQKPSRDICQRGTSLTIQCQVDSQVTMMFWYRQQPGQSLTLIATANQGSEATYESGFVIDKFPISRPNLTFSTLTVSNMSPEDSSIYLCSVVLTTETQYFGPGTRLLVL.

In this sample, this clonotype turned up many times. The gene calls are TRBV6-6 and TRBJ2-5; a possible D gene is TRBD2 (5 bases). Germline lookup yields CDR1 MNHNY and CDR2 SVGAGI (reference sequence). The CDR3 spans 13 residues. Deletions cut 4 bases from V and 2 bases from J, with 8 bases between. The DNA for the CDR3 is TGTGCCAGCAGTTGGACTGATCAAGAGACCCAGTACTTC. Translation: CASSWTDQETQYF.

Worth noting for this clonotype: A clone one base away is much larger, so this may be a read error. This rearrangement joins TRBV12-3 or TRBV12-4 to TRBJ2-5; no reliable D call. Trimming removed 1 base at V and 11 bases at J, with 11 bases between. The CDR3 consists of 12 residues. CDR3 region: CASSLGEDEQYF. Written as DNA, the CDR3 is TGTGCCAGCAGTTTAGGTGAGGATGAGCAGTACTTC.

This clonotype appeared a single time. The CDR3, as DNA: TGTGCCAGCAGCCAAGAGGGCGGGAGTATATCCTACGAGCAGTACTTC. Protein: CASSQEGGSISYEQYF. The V call is TRBV3-1, the J call TRBJ2-7; 7 bases line up with TRBD2. Germline V gene lookup returns CDR1 LGHDT and CDR2 YNNKEL (reference sequence). CDR3 size: 16 residues. The J segment lost 1 base and the V segment lost 0 bases, leaving 6 bases of the junction unmatched.

This chain uses TRBV29-1 with TRBJ1-1, with 7 bases that match TRBD1. The germline gives CDR1 SQVTM, CDR2 ANQGSEA. Germline trimming cut 4 bases from V and 7 bases from J; bases unmatched to any gene: 6. This CDR3 region has 12 residues. CDR3 loop: CSVGTGPVEAFF. The DNA of the CDR3 is TGCAGCGTTGGGACAGGCCCGGTTGAAGCTTTCTTT.

This clonotype was seen more than once but under ten times. The J gene is TRBJ2-4, the V gene TRBV9, with TRBD2 matching over 11 bases. The better agreement between TRBJ2-7 and the DNA end casts doubt on the J call. CDR1 is SGDLS, CDR2 YYNGEE, per germline. This CDR3 is built from 16 residues. This CDR3 reads CASSVGTSGFLHEQYF. In nucleotides, the CDR3 is TGTGCCAGCAGCGTAGGGACTAGCGGGTTCCTTCACGAGCAGTACTTC.

This chain connects TRBV9 to TRBJ2-5; 10 bases agree with TRBD2. The V gene's germline CDR1 is SGDLS and CDR2 YYNGEE. This CDR3 contains 14 residues. Trimming took 6 bases from V and 4 from J; bases not matched to a gene: 6. Here the CDR3 reads CASNERLAGETQYF. The CDR3 DNA reads TGTGCCAGCAACGAAAGACTAGCGGGAGAGACCCAGTACTTC.

V gene TRBV12-3 or TRBV12-4 combines with J gene TRBJ2-2; 10 bases map to TRBD2. CDR3 length: 13 residues. V shed 6 bases and J 5 bases; nucleotides not matched to a gene: 0. CDR3 sequence reads: CASRLAGTGELFF. CDR3 nucleotide sequence: TGTGCCAGCAGACTAGCGGGAACCGGGGAGCTGTTTTTT.

This clonotype was observed a few times. The J gene is TRBJ2-3, the V gene TRBV15; TRBD1 or TRBD2 may be the D gene (5 bases each). The CDR3 is 14 amino acids. CDR1 is LNHNV, CDR2 YYDKDF, per germline (reference sequence). The V end lost 5 bases, the J end lost 1 base, and 10 bases lay between the germline ends. The CDR3 here is CATSPGPGTDTQYF. The CDR3 DNA is TGTGCCACCAGCCCGGGACCCGGCACAGATACGCAGTATTTT.

The rearrangement uses TRBV29-1 and TRBJ1-2, with a possible D match to TRBD1 (5 bases). There are 12 residues in the CDR3. The ends were cut back, 4 bases at V and 4 bases at J, with 10 bases in the middle. Per germline, CDR1 SQVTM and CDR2 ANQGSEA. In DNA form, the CDR3 reads TGCAGCGTTGGAACAGGAGTCTATGGCTACACCTTC. As protein: CSVGTGVYGYTF.

This clonotype was recorded only once. V and J are TRBV18 and TRBJ1-2, with unresolved D. This CDR3 spans 13 amino acids. CDR1 and CDR2 (germline): KGHSH, LQKENI. The V end lost 1 base, the J end lost 6 bases, and 9 bases lay between the germline ends. CDR3 DNA: TGTGCCAGCTCACCACGCGAGGAAGATGGCTACACCTTC. Translation gives CASSPREEDGYTF.

J is TRBJ2-3 and V is TRBV7-2; the D is unclear. The CDR3 covers 15 residues. Trimming stripped 5 bases from V and 1 base from J, with 13 bases between. CDR1 and CDR2 (germline): SGHTA, FQGNSA. CDR3 amino acids: CASSPVGARTDTQYF. In DNA form, the CDR3 reads TGTGCCAGCAGCCCGGTCGGAGCACGCACAGATACGCAGTATTTT.

This clonotype occurred a few times. The chain is built from TRBV15 and TRBJ2-5, with 10 nucleotides matching TRBD1. The closer fit of TRBJ2-7 to the DNA end suggests the J call may be wrong. The germline V gene has CDR1 LNHNV and CDR2 YYDKDF (reference sequence). This CDR3 is built from 14 residues. The CDR3 loop reads CATSTGTGAHEQYF. In DNA form, the CDR3 reads TGTGCCACCAGCACCGGGACAGGGGCCCACGAGCAGTACTTC.

This clonotype was observed a single time. This chain uses TRBV16 with TRBJ2-7; perhaps D is TRBD1 or TRBD2 (6 bases each). Trimming pared 2 bases from V and 8 bases from J, leaving 19 bases between. The CDR3 covers 15 residues. Germline CDR1 and CDR2: KGHSY and FQNENV. CDR3 coding DNA: TGTGCCAGCAGCCAAGGGAGGACTGCCAGGGGTCAGCAGTACTTC. This codes for CASSQGRTARGQQYF.

In this sample, this clonotype turned up a few times. The V gene is TRBV7-9, the J gene TRBJ2-3; D gene unclear. The CDR3 runs to 13 residues. Germline CDR1 SEHNR, CDR2 FQNEAQ (reference sequence). The ends were cut back, 0 bases at V and 3 bases at J, with 4 bases in the middle. The CDR3 sequence is CASSLANTDTQYF. As DNA, the CDR3 is TGTGCCAGCAGCTTAGCGAATACAGATACGCAGTATTTT.